The 24 T cell receptor beta chains below come from one sample, sequenced in a study of T-cell memory formation after mild COVID-19. TCRdb re-derived calls from the 5' RACE reads in MiXCR, one entry per CDR3 protein. The sample consists of 400,000 to 500,000 distinct CDR3 sequences, roughly 20% of them appearing once. Source material: PBMCs or a T cell subset sorted from them (not recorded which). These receptors were collected from an adult woman who had mild COVID-19 (a few samples of this study predate the infection). Cell type and time point are not known.

This chain connects TRBV7-9 to TRBJ1-1; weak D call: TRBD1 (6 bases). CDR3 size: 14 residues. CDR1 is SEHNR, CDR2 FQNEAQ, per germline (reference sequence). The V gene lost 4 bases and the J gene lost 4 bases, with 13 bases spanning the gap. Here the CDR3 DNA reads TGTGCCAGCAGCTGGGGGGGCGCGGTCACTGAAGCTTTCTTT. Its translation is CASSWGGAVTEAFF. Full variable domain (remainder filled in from reference TRBV7-9 and TRBJ1-1): DTGVSQNPRHKITKRGQNVTFRCDPISEHNRLYWYRQTLGQGPEFLTYFQNEAQLEKSRLLSDRFSAERPKGSFSTLEIQRTEQGDSAMYLCASSWGGAVTEAFFGQGTRLTVV.

The J gene is TRBJ1-1, the V gene TRBV27; D remains ambiguous. CDR3 size: 14 residues. Trimming left V 6 bases short and J 2 bases short, with 13 bases between. CDR1 and CDR2 from the germline V gene are MNHEY and SMNVEV (reference sequence). The CDR3 nucleotides are TGTGCCAGCAGCTCTTTCGGGTATAACACTGAAGCTTTCTTT. This translates into CASSSFGYNTEAFF.

This clonotype has only a few counts. The V gene is TRBV6-6, the J gene TRBJ1-5, with 9 nucleotides matching TRBD1. J gave up 5 bases and V 6 bases, and 5 bases lay outside the gene matches. Germline V lookup: CDR1 MNHNY, CDR2 SVGAGI (reference sequence). CDR3 length: 14 residues. CDR3 loop: CASRTDRGYQPQHF. Written as DNA, the CDR3 is TGTGCCAGCAGAACCGACAGGGGGTATCAGCCCCAGCATTTT.

This clonotype was seen a few times. The V and J genes are TRBV5-1 and TRBJ1-4; the D gene is possibly TRBD1 (6 bases). The ends were cut back, 2 bases at V and 8 bases at J, with 13 bases in the middle. Germline-derived CDR1 and CDR2 are SGHRS and YFSETQ. The CDR3 has 14 residues. This CDR3 is CASSFLPGGEKLFF. CDR3 nucleotides: TGCGCCAGCAGCTTCCTCCCGGGGGGCGAAAAACTGTTTTTT.

This clonotype was recorded a few times. This rearrangement joins TRBV29-1 to TRBJ1-1; 10 bases fit TRBD1. In germline, CDR1 is SQVTM, CDR2 ANQGSEA. Losses at the gene ends were 5 bases for V and 11 bases for J; bases not matched to a gene: 11. The CDR3 is made up of 13 amino acids. The CDR3 DNA follows: TGCAGCGTTCGGGGACAGGGGCATGGACAGGCTTTCTTT. This sequence encodes CSVRGQGHGQAFF.

In this sample, this clonotype turned up a few times. The rearrangement links TRBV20-1 to TRBJ2-5; D call uncertain. V lost 6 bases and J 1 base, leaving 3 bases between the germline ends. There are 10 residues in the CDR3. Looked up from germline, CDR1 is DFQATT and CDR2 is SNEGSKA (reference sequence). The CDR3 loop reads CSASQETQYF. As DNA, the CDR3 is TGCAGTGCGAGCCAAGAGACCCAGTACTTC.

The chain joins TRBV12-3 or TRBV12-4 to TRBJ2-1; 12 bases align to TRBD2. The junction had 5 bases not matched to a gene; V was cut back by 6 bases and J by 5 bases. This CDR3 contains 15 residues. The CDR3 nucleotides read TGTGCCAGCAGAATGAGACTAGCGGGGGACAATGAGCAGTTCTTC. Protein: CASRMRLAGDNEQFF.

The rearrangement links TRBV7-3 to TRBJ1-2, with 10 bases lining up with TRBD1. Germline values: CDR1 SGHTA, CDR2 FQGTGA. V gave up 6 bases and J gave up 6 bases; unmatched junction bases: 7. The CDR3 runs 14 residues. The CDR3 DNA reads TGTGCCAGCAGTCTAGCGGGACAGGGGAATGGCTACACCTTC. Translated, it gives CASSLAGQGNGYTF.

The chain uses TRBV4-1 and TRBJ2-1; no firm D call. From germline, CDR1 is MGHRA and CDR2 YSYEKL. V was clipped by 2 bases and J by 0 bases, with 11 bases between them. The CDR3 runs 16 residues. The CDR3 region has the DNA TGCGCCAGCAGCCAATTAGGTTGGAGCTCCTACAATGAGCAGTTCTTC. This sequence encodes CASSQLGWSSYNEQFF.

This clonotype was observed a handful of times. J is TRBJ1-1 and V is TRBV7-2; possible D gene TRBD1, 5 bases. The germline CDR1 and CDR2 sequences are SGHTA and FQGNSA. Trimming removed 5 bases at V and 5 bases at J, with 18 bases between. The CDR3 consists of 15 residues. The DNA for the CDR3 is TGTGCCAGCAGCCAAACGGCAGGGTGGTATACTGAAGCTTTCTTT. Translating gives CASSQTAGWYTEAFF.

This clonotype was detected only a few times. The gene calls are TRBV12-3 or TRBV12-4 and TRBJ2-3, with TRBD2 as a possible D gene (6 bases). Between the trimmed V and J ends, which lost 6 bases and 0 bases, there was a span of 10 bases. The CDR3 totals 14 residues. CDR3 nucleotide sequence: TGTGCCAGCAGGGCTAGCGTCAGCACAGATACGCAGTATTTT. It translates to CASRASVSTDTQYF.

The chain links TRBV4-1 to TRBJ2-3, with a tentative D call TRBD2 (6 bases). The V gene lost 0 bases and the J gene lost 0 bases, with 10 bases spanning the gap. This CDR3 contains 16 residues. Germline values: CDR1 MGHRA, CDR2 YSYEKL. The CDR3 reads CASSQERGASTDTQYF. The CDR3 DNA sequence: TGCGCCAGCAGCCAAGAGCGCGGGGCTAGCACAGATACGCAGTATTTT.

This clonotype was counted between two and nine times. The chain combines TRBV4-1 with TRBJ2-1, with 10 bases identical to TRBD2. The CDR3 consists of 16 residues. In germline, CDR1 is MGHRA, CDR2 YSYEKL. V was clipped by 6 bases and J by 13 bases; unmatched bases: 18. The CDR3 sequence is CASRYSPYSGGPPQFF. DNA of the CDR3: TGCGCCAGCAGGTATAGCCCCTATAGCGGGGGGCCCCCCCAGTTCTTC.

As DNA, the CDR3 is TGCAGCGTTGAACAGGGTAGCGGGGGCCATGACTACGAGCAGTACTTC. Its protein is CSVEQGSGGHDYEQYF. The chain has TRBV29-1 and TRBJ2-7; 9 nucleotides line up with TRBD2. V lost 2 bases, J lost 3 bases, and 11 bases stayed unmatched. This CDR3 has 16 amino acids. The germline V gene encodes CDR1 SQVTM and CDR2 ANQGSEA.

This clonotype has just a few counts. The rearrangement uses TRBV20-1 and TRBJ2-7; TRBD2 matches 8 bases. The CDR3 covers 14 residues. J lost 0 bases, V lost 0 bases, and 1 base had no gene match. In germline, CDR1 is DFQATT, CDR2 SNEGSKA (reference sequence). CDR3 in amino acids: CSARDSGDSYEQYF. The CDR3 DNA reads as TGCAGTGCTAGAGATAGCGGGGACTCCTACGAGCAGTACTTC.

The chain's CDR3 is CASSRIVPDEQYF. DNA for the CDR3: TGTGCCAGCAGCCGAATTGTCCCCGACGAGCAGTACTTC. This rearrangement joins TRBV12-3 or TRBV12-4 to TRBJ2-7, with no clear D. With 6 bases removed from V and 5 bases from J, the gap between germline ends came to 14 bases. CDR3 size: 13 residues.

The chain combines TRBV12-3 or TRBV12-4 with TRBJ1-1; D is unclear. V was clipped by 3 bases and J by 1 base, with 12 bases between them. The length of the CDR3 is 15 residues. This CDR3 reads CASSFSSISNTEAFF. In nucleotides, the CDR3 is TGTGCCAGCAGTTTTTCCTCAATCTCGAACACTGAAGCTTTCTTT.

In its sample, this clonotype was seen a few times. This chain links TRBV9 with TRBJ1-1, with D unresolved. The CDR3 loop spans 13 amino acids. The germline CDR1 and CDR2 sequences are SGDLS and YYNGEE. Trimming cost V 7 bases and J 4 bases, with 14 bases left between them. CDR3 nucleotides: TGTGCCAGCTCGGCAGGAGGAGGCACTGAAGCTTTCTTT. Its translation is CASSAGGGTEAFF.

Only a few counts were recorded for this clonotype. J is TRBJ1-5 and V is TRBV20-1; D gene uncertain. There are 13 residues in the CDR3. Per the germline V gene, CDR1 is DFQATT and CDR2 is SNEGSKA (reference sequence). Trimming took 1 base from V and 7 from J, leaving 11 bases between them. Here the CDR3 DNA reads TGCAGTGCTAGAGCGGTGAGCACCCAGCCCCAGCATTTT. Translation: CSARAVSTQPQHF.

The table lists this clonotype with a few counts. The gene calls are TRBV29-1 and TRBJ1-1, with a possible D match to TRBD1 (6 bases). With 3 bases removed from V and 1 base from J, the gap between germline ends came to 9 bases. Germline CDR1 SQVTM, CDR2 ANQGSEA. This CDR3 is built from 13 residues. CDR3: CSVDGGGNTEAFF. The CDR3 region has the DNA TGCAGCGTTGATGGAGGGGGGAACACTGAAGCTTTCTTT.

The chain recombines TRBV11-2 with TRBJ1-1; no reliable D call. Looked up from germline, CDR1 is SGHAT and CDR2 is FQNNGV. V lost 5 bases, J lost 1 base, and 11 bases lay in between. The CDR3 sequence is 14 residues long. The CDR3 bases are TGTGCCAGCAGCCCCGGAATGGGGAACACTGAAGCTTTCTTT. Its translation: CASSPGMGNTEAFF.

This clonotype appeared a few times. This rearrangement joins TRBV12-3 or TRBV12-4 to TRBJ1-5, with D uncertain. V dropped 5 bases and J dropped 3 bases, with 8 bases sitting between them. The length of the CDR3 is 13 residues. The CDR3 region has the DNA TGTGCCAGCAGTCCCCAAGTCAATCAGCCCCAGCATTTT. It is translated as CASSPQVNQPQHF.

About this clonotype itself: The junction departs from the called germline gene at one end, perhaps through a read error. The chain uses TRBV5-1 and TRBJ1-1, with D possibly TRBD1 on 5 matching bases. Germline-derived CDR1 and CDR2 are SGHRS and YFSETQ. This CDR3 is 11 amino acids long. CDR3 loop: CASSLRTTWIF. CDR3 nucleotides: TGCGCCAGCAGCTTGCGGACAACTTGGATCTTT.

A few counts support this clonotype. The chain uses TRBV11-2 and TRBJ2-2; the D is unclear. V lost 0 bases, J lost 0 bases, and 14 bases lay in between. This CDR3 is built from 18 residues. CDR1 SGHAT and CDR2 FQNNGV come from the germline V gene. The CDR3 is CASSLEVYQLPNTGELFF. The CDR3 DNA reads TGTGCCAGCAGCTTAGAAGTCTACCAACTCCCGAACACCGGGGAGCTGTTTTTT. Looking up the rest from reference TRBV11-2 and TRBJ2-2 gives the full variable domain: EAGVAQSPRYKIIEKRQSVAFWCNPISGHATLYWYQQILGQGPKLLIQFQNNGVVDDSQLPKDRFSAERLKGVDSTLKIQPAKLEDSAVYLCASSLEVYQLPNTGELFFGEGSRLTVL.